The T cell receptor (beta chain) under discussion was sequenced for a study of blood T cell repertoires in COVID-19. Authors' data handling: Reference gene primer amplification gave estimated nucleated cell counts. The method was immunoSEQ multiplex PCR; TCRdb's version includes in-frame clones alone and lacks a portion of them. Clone size and the V and J calls come from that table; the DNA yielded D and trimming. The sample lists around 390,000 clones, approximately 87% occurring once. Participant ages covered about 18 to 89 years across some 25 US areas. Cohort 3 recovered donors had two negative PCRs, clearance, or symptom resolution. The V end lost 3 bases, the J end lost 0 bases, and 5 bases lay between the germline ends. CDR3 length equals 13 residues.

The chain is built from TRBV12-3 or TRBV12-4 and TRBJ1-1; D is unresolved. The TCR was taken from a woman between 45 and 60 years old who had recovered from COVID-19. Sequenced material: PBMCs or T cells enriched from blood (not recorded which). CDR3 nucleotides: TGTGCCAGCAGTTTTCAGGTGAACACTGAAGCTTTCTTT. It is translated as CASSFQVNTEAFF.